These 32 T cell receptor beta chains share one sample of origin, sequenced in a study of cytomegalovirus exposure and HLA in healthy donors. The PCR had 60 Vbeta and 13 Jbeta primers. Produced via immunoSEQ multiplex PCR; TCRdb's table is partial and in-frame only. The table records 210,000 or so clones, just over 75% of them present only once. Sequenced material: PBMCs. The receptors derive from a woman aged 55-75 years in good health and CMV-seropositive.

This clone was detected only once. The chain combines TRBV7-3 with TRBJ1-1; 9 nucleotides line up with TRBD1. V trimming: 5 bases; J trimming: 1 base; junction bases outside the gene matches: 8. The CDR3 runs to 16 residues. In germline, CDR1 is SGHTA, CDR2 FQGTGA. CDR3 nucleotide sequence: TGTGCCAGCAGCCCGACAGGGGGAGTCACGAACACTGAAGCTTTCTTT. It specifies CASSPTGGVTNTEAFF.

The CDR3 is CASRRGLSTYEQYF. CDR3 coding DNA: TGTGCCAGCAGGCGGGGACTATCCACCTACGAGCAGTACTTC. The J gene is TRBJ2-5, the V gene TRBV6-1; 7 bases map to TRBD2. The tail of the sequence fits TRBJ2-7 better, so the J call may be wrong. The germline gives CDR1 MNHNS, CDR2 SASEGT. The CDR3 runs to 14 residues.

This clone appeared once. The rearrangement uses TRBV29-1 and TRBJ2-7; D might be TRBD1 (5 bases). The V gene lost 7 bases and the J gene lost 7 bases, with 14 bases spanning the gap. CDR1 is SQVTM, CDR2 ANQGSEA, per germline. The CDR3 sequence is 11 residues long. CDR3 nucleotide sequence: TGCAGCGCTCTAACAGGTTTTGAGCAGTACTTC. This codes for CSALTGFEQYF.

The gene calls are TRBV30 and TRBJ1-1, with 10 bases identical to TRBD1. V was pared by 6 bases and J by 10 bases, with 11 bases of the junction left unmatched. The germline V gene has CDR1 GTSNPN and CDR2 SVGIG (reference sequence). CDR3 length: 13 amino acids. This CDR3 reads CACPDGTGAGAFF. CDR3 coding DNA: TGTGCCTGCCCAGACGGGACAGGGGCTGGAGCTTTCTTT.

The V call is TRBV5-1, the J call TRBJ2-5, with 11 bases that match TRBD2. Gene TRBJ2-7 matches the end of the DNA better, so the J call may be wrong. Per the germline V gene, CDR1 is SGHRS and CDR2 is YFSETQ. The CDR3 totals 16 residues. Here the CDR3 reads CASSLSYGTSGYEQYF. The CDR3 DNA reads as TGCGCCAGCAGCTTGAGCTACGGGACTAGCGGCTACGAGCAGTACTTC.

The chain carries TRBV19 and TRBJ1-1, with TRBD1 matching 8 bases. Trimming cost V 6 bases and J 7 bases; bases outside gene matches: 13. Germline V CDR1 and CDR2: LNHDA, SQIVND (reference sequence). This CDR3 is built from 15 residues. CDR3 in amino acids: CASSPMQGAFNEAFF. DNA for the CDR3: TGTGCCAGTAGCCCTATGCAGGGGGCGTTTAATGAAGCTTTCTTT.

This chain uses TRBV4-2 with TRBJ2-3, with D uncertain. The ends were cut back, 0 bases at V and 2 bases at J, with 9 bases in the middle. Germline V gives CDR1 LGHNA, CDR2 YNFKEQ. The CDR3 contains 15 residues. Written as DNA, the CDR3 is TGTGCCAGCAGCCAAGATTTCCCTTTCACAGATACGCAGTATTTT. This gives the protein CASSQDFPFTDTQYF.

The V gene is TRBV15, the J gene TRBJ2-3; 15 bases are shared with TRBD2. In germline, CDR1 is LNHNV, CDR2 YYDKDF (reference sequence). V trimming: 1 base; J trimming: 5 bases; junction bases outside the gene matches: 4. CDR3 size: 17 residues. CDR3 in DNA: TGTGCCACCAGCAGAGGGGGGACTAGCGGGAGGAGAGATACGCAGTATTTT. It encodes CATSRGGTSGRRDTQYF.

V is TRBV7-9 and J is TRBJ2-1; weak D call: TRBD1 (6 bases). This CDR3 has 13 amino acids. V was pared by 11 bases and J by 0 bases, with 11 bases between. The V gene's germline CDR1 is SEHNR and CDR2 FQNEAQ (reference sequence). The DNA of the CDR3 is TGTGCCTCACAGGGTAGCTCCTACAATGAGCAGTTCTTC. Its protein product is CASQGSSYNEQFF.

The genes are TRBV4-2 and TRBJ1-3; D might be TRBD1 (6 bases). The CDR3 runs to 14 residues. The germline V gene has CDR1 LGHNA and CDR2 YNFKEQ. The V end lost 5 bases, the J end lost 2 bases, and 10 bases lay between the germline ends. CDR3 protein: CASSSQGAGNTIYF. The CDR3 nucleotides are TGTGCCAGCAGCTCACAGGGAGCTGGAAACACCATATATTTT.

This chain connects TRBV7-2 to TRBJ2-5; D is unresolved. Germline assignment: CDR1 SGHTA and CDR2 FQGNSA. Trimming shortened V by 1 base and J by 1 base, and 10 bases separated the two germline ends. The CDR3 runs to 15 residues. In DNA form, the CDR3 reads TGTGCCAGCAGCTTAGTTGCAGGATCCCAAGAGACCCAGTACTTC. Its translation: CASSLVAGSQETQYF.

This clone was seen just once. This chain links TRBV5-1 with TRBJ1-1, with D possibly matching TRBD1 (6 bases). Germline V gene lookup returns CDR1 SGHRS and CDR2 YFSETQ. This CDR3 is 12 amino acids long. Trimming took off 0 bases at V and 7 bases at J, with 7 bases between the two ends. The CDR3 region has the DNA TGCGCCAGCAGCTTGGACAGGGTTGAAGCTTTCTTT. Translated: CASSLDRVEAFF.

V usage is TRBV5-1 and J usage is TRBJ2-1; TRBD1 might be the D (6 bases). The CDR3 is 14 amino acids. From germline, CDR1 is SGHRS and CDR2 YFSETQ. Trimming took 4 bases from V and 6 from J, leaving 14 bases between them. CDR3 region: CASSTQGRPNEQFF. CDR3 nucleotide sequence: TGCGCCAGCAGCACACAGGGTCGCCCCAATGAGCAGTTCTTC.

J is TRBJ1-2 and V is TRBV15, with a tentative D call TRBD1 (5 bases). The CDR3 sequence is 15 residues long. Per germline, CDR1 LNHNV and CDR2 YYDKDF (reference sequence). The V end lost 1 base, the J end lost 5 bases, and 14 bases lay between the germline ends. The CDR3 loop is CATSRGRFGHYGYTF. CDR3 nucleotides: TGTGCCACCAGCAGAGGTCGTTTCGGACATTATGGCTACACCTTC.

The CDR3 DNA reads as TGTGCCAGCAGCTTAGGGGAGGGTCCACCCCTCCACTTT. Amino acids: CASSLGEGPPLHF. The chain has TRBV7-9 and TRBJ1-6; D gene ambiguous. Deletions cut 1 base from V and 11 bases from J, with 9 bases between. The CDR3 has 13 amino acids. In germline, CDR1 is SEHNR, CDR2 FQNEAQ (reference sequence).

The V gene is TRBV4-1, the J gene TRBJ2-7; tentative D call: TRBD1 (6 bases). The CDR3 spans 15 residues. Germline V gene sequence: CDR1 MGHRA, CDR2 YSYEKL. Trimming left V 1 base short and J 5 bases short, with 15 bases between. The CDR3 sequence is CASSQVNRVSHEQYF. The DNA for the CDR3 is TGCGCCAGCAGCCAAGTGAACAGGGTATCCCACGAGCAGTACTTC.

The V and J genes are TRBV5-1 and TRBJ1-5; D is unclear. The V gene lost 1 base and the J gene lost 7 bases, with 12 bases spanning the gap. Germline V gives CDR1 SGHRS, CDR2 YFSETQ. The CDR3 runs 14 residues. The CDR3 nucleotides are TGCGCCAGCAGCTTGATGTCGGGTGGGCAGCCCCAGCATTTT. It specifies CASSLMSGGQPQHF.

The chain uses TRBV5-1 and TRBJ2-7, with TRBD1 matching 9 bases. The V gene end was trimmed by 6 bases and the J gene end by 2 bases; junction bases not matched to a gene: 9. Germline V gene sequence: CDR1 SGHRS, CDR2 YFSETQ. This CDR3 is built from 15 residues. DNA for the CDR3: TGCGCCAGCACCCCGACCGGGACAGGGACCTACGAGCAGTACTTC. This sequence encodes CASTPTGTGTYEQYF.

Here the CDR3 DNA reads TGTGCCGGGGCGCTAGCGGAAAAAAACATTCAGTACTTC. Amino acid sequence: CAGALAEKNIQYF. The chain uses TRBV7-6 and TRBJ2-4, with TRBD2 matching over 7 bases. Germline trimming cut 11 bases from V and 4 bases from J; bases unmatched to any gene: 8. The V gene's germline CDR1 is SGHVS and CDR2 FNYEAQ. The CDR3 loop spans 13 amino acids. The full variable domain, in which reference TRBV7-6 and TRBJ2-4 provide the parts outside the CDR3, is GAGVSQSPRYKVTKRGQDVALRCDPISGHVSLYWYRQALGQGPEFLTYFNYEAQQDKSGLPNDRFSAERPEGSISTLTIQRTEQRDSAMYRCAGALAEKNIQYFGAGTRLSVL.

The V gene is TRBV14, the J gene TRBJ1-1, with a tentative D call TRBD1 (5 bases). CDR3 size: 12 residues. CDR1 is SGHDN and CDR2 is FVKESK in the germline V gene. Trimming took 6 bases from V and 4 from J, leaving 9 bases between them. The CDR3 DNA follows: TGTGCCAGCAGTCAGGGTTTCACTGAAGCTTTCTTT. This sequence encodes CASSQGFTEAFF.

The gene calls are TRBV13 and TRBJ2-7; tentatively, D is TRBD1 (5 bases). Germline V lookup: CDR1 PRHDT, CDR2 FYEKMQ (reference sequence). This CDR3 is 14 amino acids long. Deletions cut 2 bases from V and 3 bases from J, with 11 bases between. For the CDR3, the DNA is TGTGCCAGCAGCTTATCGGACAAGTTCTACGAGCAGTACTTC. Its protein product is CASSLSDKFYEQYF. The variable domain in full, with the rest retrieved from reference TRBV13 and TRBJ2-7, is AAGVIQSPRHLIKEKRETATLKCYPIPRHDTVYWYQQGPGQDPQFLISFYEKMQSDKGSIPDRFSAQQFSDYHSELNMSSLELGDSALYFCASSLSDKFYEQYFGPGTRLTVT.

The V gene is TRBV30, the J gene TRBJ2-3; D unresolved. CDR3 length: 15 amino acids. The germline CDR1 and CDR2 sequences are GTSNPN and SVGIG (reference sequence). V was trimmed by 0 bases and J by 2 bases, leaving 12 bases between them. CDR3: CAWSVILSNTDTQYF. In DNA, the CDR3 is TGTGCCTGGAGTGTAATCCTATCCAACACAGATACGCAGTATTTT.

This clone occurred a few times. The chain has TRBV18 and TRBJ1-2; a weak D match, TRBD1 (6 bases). Trimming removed 6 bases from V and 2 bases from J, with 16 bases in between. Germline CDR1 reads KGHSH; CDR2 reads LQKENI. This CDR3 is 15 amino acids long. The CDR3 sequence is CASSENRDINYGYTF. The CDR3 coding sequence is TGTGCCAGCTCGGAAAACCGGGACATAAACTATGGCTACACCTTC.

This clone was seen just once. Other DNA variants within this sample encode the same CDR3. V is TRBV18 and J is TRBJ1-5; possible D gene TRBD1, 5 bases. Germline lookup yields CDR1 KGHSH and CDR2 LQKENI. V was clipped by 5 bases and J by 4 bases, with 9 bases between them. This CDR3 spans 13 amino acids. CDR3 sequence: CASSLTENQPQHF. CDR3 DNA sequence: TGTGCCAGCTCATTGACAGAAAATCAGCCCCAGCATTTT.

This chain connects TRBV5-1 to TRBJ1-1; 8 positions match TRBD1. CDR1 and CDR2 from the germline V gene are SGHRS and YFSETQ. This CDR3 has 14 residues. V lost 4 bases, J lost 6 bases, and 8 bases stayed unmatched. The CDR3 DNA follows: TGCGCCAGCAGCCCCCAGGGGGCGTCCGCTGAAGCTTTCTTT. Protein sequence: CASSPQGASAEAFF.

In its sample, this clone was seen a few times. A junction boundary mismatches the germline segment, possibly from a read error. This sequence joins TRBV7-9 and TRBJ1-3; a weak D match, TRBD1 (6 bases). Germline lookup yields CDR1 SEHNR and CDR2 FQNEAQ (reference sequence). The CDR3 is 16 residues long. This chain's CDR3 is CSSSLRTVLSGNTIYF. The CDR3 DNA sequence: TGTTCCAGCAGCCTACGGACAGTCCTCTCTGGAAACACCATATATTTT. The whole variable domain, filled in from reference TRBV7-9 and TRBJ1-3, reads DTGVSQNPRHKITKRGQNVTFRCDPISEHNRLYWYRQTLGQGPEFLTYFQNEAQLEKSRLLSDRFSAERPKGSFSTLEIQRTEQGDSAMYLCSSSLRTVLSGNTIYFGEGSWLTVV.

This clone was seen a single time. This sequence joins TRBV19 and TRBJ2-5, with 7 bases that match TRBD2. CDR3 length: 14 amino acids. From germline, CDR1 is LNHDA and CDR2 SQIVND (reference sequence). Germline trimming cut 3 bases from V and 5 bases from J; bases unmatched to any gene: 6. This chain's CDR3 is CASSMGGAGETQYF. The CDR3 DNA is TGTGCCAGTAGTATGGGAGGGGCAGGGGAGACCCAGTACTTC.

CDR3 nucleotide sequence: TGTGCCAGCAGCTTAGGGGACAGGGGAGAGACCCAGTACTTC. Residues: CASSLGDRGETQYF. The chain joins TRBV7-9 to TRBJ2-5; 10 bases match TRBD1. The CDR3 consists of 14 residues. The J segment lost 4 bases and the V segment lost 1 base, leaving 0 bases of the junction unmatched. Germline V gene sequence: CDR1 SEHNR, CDR2 FQNEAQ (reference sequence). Full variable domain (remainder filled in from reference TRBV7-9 and TRBJ2-5): DTGVSQNPRHKITKRGQNVTFRCDPISEHNRLYWYRQTLGQGPEFLTYFQNEAQLEKSRLLSDRFSAERPKGSFSTLEIQRTEQGDSAMYLCASSLGDRGETQYFGPGTRLLVL.

V usage is TRBV28 and J usage is TRBJ1-6, with D maybe TRBD1 (6 bases). Germline assignment: CDR1 MDHEN and CDR2 SYDVKM. V dropped 6 bases and J dropped 7 bases, with 10 bases sitting between them. The CDR3 sequence is 13 residues long. CDR3 DNA: TGTGCCAGCAGCTCAGGGGCCAATTCACCCCTCCACTTT. It is translated as CASSSGANSPLHF.

The genes are TRBV7-9 and TRBJ2-7, with a tentative D call TRBD2 (6 bases). V shed 4 bases and J shed 3 bases, with 19 bases lying between them. CDR1 and CDR2 (germline): SEHNR, FQNEAQ (reference sequence). CDR3 length: 16 amino acids. The CDR3 nucleotides are TGTGCCAGCAGCTCACTCGGCCGCGGGGCTGACTACGAGCAGTACTTC. This sequence encodes CASSSLGRGADYEQYF. The variable domain in full, completed from reference TRBV7-9 and TRBJ2-7, reads DTGVSQNPRHKITKRGQNVTFRCDPISEHNRLYWYRQTLGQGPEFLTYFQNEAQLEKSRLLSDRFSAERPKGSFSTLEIQRTEQGDSAMYLCASSSLGRGADYEQYFGPGTRLTVT.

The chain joins TRBV28 to TRBJ1-2; 8 positions match TRBD1. The CDR3 has 13 amino acids. Germline CDR1 MDHEN, CDR2 SYDVKM. V trimming: 3 bases; J trimming: 3 bases; junction bases outside the gene matches: 0. CDR3 region: CASSLDRDYGYTF. The CDR3 nucleotides are TGTGCCAGCAGTTTGGACAGGGACTATGGCTACACCTTC.

The table lists this clone with a count of one. The rearrangement links TRBV5-1 to TRBJ2-6, with D unclear. Germline V gene data show CDR1 as SGHRS and CDR2 as YFSETQ. The V gene lost 4 bases and the J gene lost 0 bases, with 11 bases spanning the gap. There are 16 residues in the CDR3. CDR3 residues: CASSPRFSSGANVLTF. DNA of the CDR3: TGCGCCAGCAGCCCGCGTTTTAGCTCTGGGGCCAACGTCCTGACTTTC.